The 27 T cell receptor beta chains given below trace back to one sample, sequenced in a study of blood T cell repertoires in COVID-19. The assay was immunoSEQ multiplex PCR, and TCRdb's table has in-frame clones only and misses some. Here the sample spans 230,000 or so clones, about 90% being singletons. Sequencing was done on a sample of peripheral blood. The receptors were gathered from a man aged 40-49 years with active or convalescent COVID-19.

The chain combines TRBV27 with TRBJ1-1; TRBD1 matches at 11 bases. After removal of 5 bases from V and 5 bases from J, the junction contained 7 bases not matched to a gene. Germline loops: CDR1 MNHEY, CDR2 SMNVEV (reference sequence). This CDR3 region has 15 residues. In DNA form, the CDR3 reads TGTGCCAGCAGTCTCTTGGGACAGGGGGGGACTGAAGCTTTCTTT. Translating gives CASSLLGQGGTEAFF.

The chain is built from TRBV4-1 and TRBJ1-2, with 12 bases matching TRBD1. J was trimmed by 6 bases and V by 3 bases; bases with no gene match: 5. Germline CDR1 MGHRA, CDR2 YSYEKL. The CDR3 runs 15 residues. The chain's CDR3 is CASSHTGTGGNGYTF. The DNA of the CDR3 is TGCGCCAGCAGCCATACCGGGACAGGGGGCAATGGCTACACCTTC.

Here the CDR3 DNA reads TGTGCCACCAGGGAGGGGAAAAACATTCAGTACTTC. Protein sequence: CATREGKNIQYF. This sequence joins TRBV28 and TRBJ2-4, with 7 positions matching TRBD2. This CDR3 has 12 amino acids. V gave up 10 bases and J gave up 4 bases; unmatched junction bases: 4. Germline V gene lookup returns CDR1 MDHEN and CDR2 SYDVKM.

The CDR3 loop reads CASSLALQVMNTEAFF. The CDR3 region has the DNA TGTGCCAGCAGCTTAGCGTTACAGGTTATGAACACTGAAGCTTTCTTT. This chain joins TRBV11-1 and TRBJ1-1; tentatively, D is TRBD1 (5 bases). Germline V CDR1 and CDR2: SGHAT, FQDESV (reference sequence). Trimming took off 0 bases at V and 0 bases at J, with 11 bases between the two ends. The CDR3 is 16 amino acids.

The genes are TRBV3-1 (or the pseudogene TRBV3-2) and TRBJ1-6; unclear D gene. Germline CDR1 LGHDT, CDR2 YNNKEL (reference sequence). Trimming cost V 7 bases and J 11 bases, with 12 bases left between them. The CDR3 spans 12 residues. CDR3 sequence reads: CASTPGWPPLHF. CDR3 sequence (DNA): TGTGCCAGCACCCCCGGGTGGCCACCCCTCCACTTT.

V usage is TRBV28 and J usage is TRBJ2-1; 13 bases agree with TRBD2. The length of the CDR3 is 16 residues. Trimming took 6 bases from V and 5 from J; bases not matched to a gene: 7. The V gene's germline CDR1 is MDHEN and CDR2 SYDVKM. CDR3 bases: TGTGCCAGCAGCGAACTAGCGGGGGGGCCCCACAATGAGCAGTTCTTC. As protein: CASSELAGGPHNEQFF. Looking up the rest from reference TRBV28 and TRBJ2-1 gives the full variable domain: DVKVTQSSRYLVKRTGEKVFLECVQDMDHENMFWYRQDPGLGLRLIYFSYDVKMKEKGDIPEGYSVSREKKERFSLILESASTNQTSMYLCASSELAGGPHNEQFFGPGTRLTVL.

V gene TRBV18 combines with J gene TRBJ1-5; 9 bases fit TRBD1. CDR1 and CDR2 (germline): KGHSH, LQKENI. After removal of 0 bases from V and 5 bases from J, the junction contained 2 bases not matched to a gene. The CDR3 loop spans 15 amino acids. The CDR3 is CASSPPGQGYQPQHF. Written as DNA, the CDR3 is TGTGCCAGCTCACCACCGGGACAGGGATATCAGCCCCAGCATTTT. Full variable domain (remainder filled in from reference TRBV18 and TRBJ1-5): NAGVMQNPRHLVRRRGQEARLRCSPMKGHSHVYWYRQLPEEGLKFMVYLQKENIIDESGMPKERFSAEFPKEGPSILRIQQVVRGDSAAYFCASSPPGQGYQPQHFGDGTRLSIL.

CDR3 loop: CASSPGLYEQYF. For the CDR3, the DNA is TGTGCCAGCAGTCCAGGGCTCTACGAGCAGTACTTC. This chain uses TRBV2 with TRBJ2-7, with D possibly matching TRBD1 (5 bases). With 5 bases removed from V and 3 bases from J, the gap between germline ends came to 8 bases. Germline V lookup: CDR1 SNHLY, CDR2 FYNNEI. This CDR3 has 12 residues. Together with reference TRBV2 and TRBJ2-7, the CDR3 gives the full variable domain: EPEVTQTPSHQVTQMGQEVILRCVPISNHLYFYWYRQILGQKVEFLVSFYNNEISEKSEIFDDQFSVERPDGSNFTLKIRSTKLEDSAMYFCASSPGLYEQYFGPGTRLTVT.

The V and J genes are TRBV5-4 and TRBJ1-2; D gene ambiguous. Trimming removed 4 bases from V and 2 bases from J, with 9 bases in between. Germline values: CDR1 SGHNT, CDR2 YYREEE (reference sequence). The CDR3 contains 13 residues. The CDR3 DNA reads TGTGCCAGCAGCCCAGAAATCAACTATGGCTACACCTTC. Translated, it gives CASSPEINYGYTF.

In the case of this clone: A read error is possible here, since a much larger clone lies one base away. The chain links TRBV11-2 to TRBJ1-1; D is possibly TRBD1 (5 bases). The ends were cut back, 4 bases at V and 1 base at J, with 7 bases in the middle. This CDR3 spans 13 amino acids. Per the germline V gene, CDR1 is SGHAT and CDR2 is FQNNGV. CDR3 coding DNA: TGTGCCAGCAGCTCGGACACGAACACTGAAGCTTTCTTT. Translated, it gives CASSSDTNTEAFF.

The chain employs TRBV2 and TRBJ1-5; the match to TRBD1 covers 9 bases. With V trimmed by 7 bases and J by 0 bases, 13 bases remained unmatched. The length of the CDR3 is 18 residues. Germline loops: CDR1 SNHLY, CDR2 FYNNEI. CDR3: CASTWGTGSWGSNQPQHF. The CDR3 DNA follows: TGTGCCAGCACTTGGGGGACAGGGTCGTGGGGTAGCAATCAGCCCCAGCATTTT.

V usage is TRBV18 and J usage is TRBJ2-1, with 9 bases that match TRBD1. Germline trimming cut 5 bases from V and 10 bases from J; bases unmatched to any gene: 6. The CDR3 totals 13 residues. Germline CDR1 is KGHSH and CDR2 is LQKENI. The CDR3 nucleotides read TGTGCCAGCTCATCTGGGACAGGGAGGGAGCAGTTCTTC. This encodes CASSSGTGREQFF.

The chain has TRBV11-3 and TRBJ2-1; possibly TRBD2 for D (5 bases). CDR3 length: 15 amino acids. V shed 2 bases and J shed 5 bases, with 13 bases lying between them. The germline V gene has CDR1 SGHNT and CDR2 YENEEA. The CDR3 coding sequence is TGTGCCAGCAGCTTACCGGGGTCCCCCAACAATGAGCAGTTCTTC. Amino acids: CASSLPGSPNNEQFF.

The genes are TRBV19 and TRBJ1-6; D might be TRBD1 (5 bases). The CDR3 is made up of 15 amino acids. Between the trimmed V and J ends, which lost 5 bases and 7 bases, there was a span of 15 bases. CDR1 LNHDA and CDR2 SQIVND come from the germline V gene (reference sequence). The CDR3 DNA is TGTGCCAGTAGTTTCTCGGGACTACTAAATTCACCCCTCCACTTT. It translates to CASSFSGLLNSPLHF. Based on the CDR3 plus reference TRBV19 and TRBJ1-6, the full variable domain is DGGITQSPKYLFRKEGQNVTLSCEQNLNHDAMYWYRQDPGQGLRLIYYSQIVNDFQKGDIAEGYSVSREKKESFPLTVTSAQKNPTAFYLCASSFSGLLNSPLHFGNGTRLTVT.

The J gene is TRBJ1-4, the V gene TRBV5-6; D unresolved. The CDR3 totals 15 residues. Germline V gene lookup returns CDR1 SGHDT and CDR2 YYEEEE. Trimming shortened V by 2 bases and J by 3 bases, and 11 bases separated the two germline ends. The CDR3 DNA follows: TGTGCCAGCAGCTTTCGAGGGTACGCTAATGAAAAACTGTTTTTT. Protein sequence: CASSFRGYANEKLFF.

The chain uses TRBV10-3 and TRBJ1-6; TRBD1 matches at 8 bases. CDR3 size: 15 residues. V was clipped by 3 bases and J by 8 bases; unmatched bases: 6. From germline, CDR1 is ENHRY and CDR2 SYGVKD. The CDR3 spells CAISDGQGGDSPLHF. CDR3 DNA: TGTGCCATCAGTGACGGACAGGGAGGGGATTCACCCCTCCACTTT.

The chain employs TRBV5-1 and TRBJ2-2; possibly TRBD2 for D (5 bases). The CDR3 has 15 residues. Germline CDR1 reads SGHRS; CDR2 reads YFSETQ. Trimming pared 0 bases from V and 5 bases from J, leaving 11 bases between. The CDR3 nucleotides read TGCGCCAGCAGCTTGGGTGGAGGATGGACCGGGGAGCTGTTTTTT. This gives the protein CASSLGGGWTGELFF.

About this clone: This specimen includes other DNA sequences encoding the same CDR3. The gene calls are TRBV18 and TRBJ2-1, with 9 nucleotides matching TRBD1. After removal of 3 bases from V and 7 bases from J, the junction contained 1 base not matched to a gene. The V gene's germline CDR1 is KGHSH and CDR2 LQKENI. The CDR3 consists of 13 residues. The CDR3 protein is CASSPDRGNEQFF. The CDR3 DNA follows: TGTGCCAGCTCACCGGACAGGGGAAATGAGCAGTTCTTC.

The chain combines TRBV19 with TRBJ1-3, with D unclear. Per the germline V gene, CDR1 is LNHDA and CDR2 is SQIVND (reference sequence). V was cut by 3 bases and J by 4 bases, with 13 bases left in between. This CDR3 region has 15 residues. The CDR3 DNA reads TGTGCCAGTAGTATCGGACTTCTCGGAGGAAACACCATATATTTT. Protein: CASSIGLLGGNTIYF.

This clone was observed a handful of times. The chain joins TRBV20-1 to TRBJ1-1; unclear D gene. This CDR3 has 11 residues. Germline CDR1 reads DFQATT; CDR2 reads SNEGSKA (reference sequence). V dropped 2 bases and J dropped 7 bases, with 8 bases sitting between them. The CDR3 loop reads CSARMGSEAFF. Here the CDR3 DNA reads TGCAGTGCTAGAATGGGGAGTGAAGCTTTCTTT.

The chain links TRBV5-4 to TRBJ2-2; D unclear. Trimming stripped 0 bases from V and 1 base from J, with 10 bases between. Per the germline V gene, CDR1 is SGHNT and CDR2 is YYREEE (reference sequence). The CDR3 extends over 16 amino acids. CDR3 sequence: CASSLVRQQNTGELFF. The CDR3, as DNA: TGTGCCAGCAGCTTGGTGAGGCAACAGAACACCGGGGAGCTGTTTTTT.

There are a few counts of this clone. V and J are TRBV27 and TRBJ1-1, with 7 nucleotides matching TRBD1. Germline V gene lookup returns CDR1 MNHEY and CDR2 SMNVEV (reference sequence). The CDR3 totals 16 residues. J lost 6 bases, V lost 4 bases, and 14 bases had no gene match. As DNA, the CDR3 is TGTGCCAGCAGTTCATTTACAGGGGCGGAGTGGGCTGAAGCTTTCTTT. Protein sequence: CASSSFTGAEWAEAFF.

This rearrangement joins TRBV4-1 to TRBJ2-7; TRBD2 matches 11 bases. Germline V lookup: CDR1 MGHRA, CDR2 YSYEKL. V was pared by 0 bases and J by 3 bases, with 7 bases of the junction left unmatched. The CDR3 is made up of 17 amino acids. Here the CDR3 DNA reads TGCGCCAGCAGCCAAGATCGGGCTGGGACTAGCGGCTACGAGCAGTACTTC. Translation gives CASSQDRAGTSGYEQYF.

This rearrangement joins TRBV4-2 to TRBJ1-3; TRBD1 is a possible D gene (5 bases). Germline values: CDR1 LGHNA, CDR2 YNFKEQ. This CDR3 spans 17 amino acids. V shed 0 bases and J shed 0 bases, with 12 bases lying between them. The CDR3 DNA reads as TGTGCCAGCAGCCAAGATGTAGACAGACTCTCTGGAAACACCATATATTTT. Residues: CASSQDVDRLSGNTIYF.

CDR3 region: CASSSGLGRVYEKLFF. Here the CDR3 DNA reads TGTGCCAGCAGTTCTGGTCTAGGCAGGGTTTATGAAAAACTGTTTTTT. This chain joins TRBV27 and TRBJ1-4; D may be TRBD1 (5 bases). The CDR3 length is 16 residues. Germline V gives CDR1 MNHEY, CDR2 SMNVEV (reference sequence). The V and J ends lost 4 bases and 6 bases respectively, with 18 bases between them.

This chain links TRBV4-2 with TRBJ1-2; 8 positions agree with TRBD1. V trimming: 5 bases; J trimming: 8 bases; junction bases outside the gene matches: 10. Germline CDR1 reads LGHNA; CDR2 reads YNFKEQ. This CDR3 contains 14 residues. The CDR3 coding sequence is TGTGCCAGCAGCTCCACTCGGACAGGGAGAGGCTACACCTTC. Translation gives CASSSTRTGRGYTF.

The chain recombines TRBV18 with TRBJ1-2; D may be TRBD1 (6 bases). Germline CDR1 is KGHSH and CDR2 is LQKENI. V was cut by 0 bases and J by 6 bases, with 17 bases left in between. The length of the CDR3 is 16 residues. CDR3 in amino acids: CASSPPPGEADHGYTF. In nucleotides, the CDR3 is TGTGCCAGCTCACCACCGCCAGGGGAAGCGGACCATGGCTACACCTTC. The whole variable domain, remainder taken from reference TRBV18 and TRBJ1-2, is NAGVMQNPRHLVRRRGQEARLRCSPMKGHSHVYWYRQLPEEGLKFMVYLQKENIIDESGMPKERFSAEFPKEGPSILRIQQVVRGDSAAYFCASSPPPGEADHGYTFGSGTRLTVV.